A selection of T cell receptor beta chains follows, all from one sample in a study of blood T cell repertoires in COVID-19. Method: immunoSEQ multiplex PCR; TCRdb's copy keeps in-frame clones and lacks some. The profile covers approximately 100,000 clones, with 87% appearing a single time and roughly 10% taken by the ten largest. Input material: peripheral blood. Receptors originate from a woman in her thirties with acute or convalescent COVID-19. Each CDR3 is given with its conserved first and last residue. A D gene is named only where the DNA matches it firmly. Expanded clones are given a class, and other clones once, few, many or no size at all.

cdr3_length | j_call | clone_size | v_call | d_call | cdr3_aa | cdr3_nt
16 | TRBJ1-5 | - | TRBV6-2/TRBV6-3 | TRBD1 | CASSPRGPMGNQPQHF | TGTGCCAGCAGTCCCAGGGGGCCCATGGGAAATCAGCCCCAGCATTTT
16 | TRBJ2-2 | - | TRBV5-4 | TRBD2 | CASSYSGGANTGELFF | TGTGCCAGCAGCTATAGCGGGGGCGCGAACACCGGGGAGCTGTTTTTT
14 | TRBJ1-1 | - | TRBV25-1 | TRBD1 | CASSSDRVNTEAFF | TGTGCCAGCAGTTCCGACAGGGTGAACACTGAAGCTTTCTTT
13 | TRBJ1-2 | - | TRBV5-4 | - | CASSLDGHYGYTF | TGTGCCAGCAGCTTGGACGGTCACTATGGCTACACCTTC
15 | TRBJ1-5 | - | TRBV6-5 | TRBD1 | CASSLGTGTNQPQHF | TGTGCCAGCAGTCTCGGGACAGGGACCAATCAGCCCCAGCATTTT
11 | TRBJ1-1 | - | TRBV5-3 | - | CARRPQGTAFF | TGTGCCAGAAGACCCCAGGGGACGGCTTTCTTT
13 | TRBJ2-2 | - | TRBV5-4 | - | CASSFGDTGELFF | TGTGCCAGCAGCTTCGGGGACACCGGGGAGCTGTTTTTT
15 | TRBJ1-4 | - | TRBV3-1/TRBV3-2 | - | CASSLAGSPGEKLFF | TGTGCCAGCAGCTTAGCCGGGTCGCCGGGAGAAAAACTGTTTTTT
12 | TRBJ1-2 | - | TRBV6-5 | - | CASRSTAGSYTF | TGTGCCAGCAGGTCCACCGCGGGGAGCTACACCTTC
14 | TRBJ2-7 | once | TRBV7-9 | - | CASCLSGSVDEQYF | TGTGCCAGCTGCCTTTCTGGGAGTGTTGACGAGCAGTACTTC
14 | TRBJ1-2 | - | TRBV7-9 | - | CASSLNSLDYGYTF | TGTGCCAGCAGCTTAAATAGTTTGGACTATGGCTACACCTTC